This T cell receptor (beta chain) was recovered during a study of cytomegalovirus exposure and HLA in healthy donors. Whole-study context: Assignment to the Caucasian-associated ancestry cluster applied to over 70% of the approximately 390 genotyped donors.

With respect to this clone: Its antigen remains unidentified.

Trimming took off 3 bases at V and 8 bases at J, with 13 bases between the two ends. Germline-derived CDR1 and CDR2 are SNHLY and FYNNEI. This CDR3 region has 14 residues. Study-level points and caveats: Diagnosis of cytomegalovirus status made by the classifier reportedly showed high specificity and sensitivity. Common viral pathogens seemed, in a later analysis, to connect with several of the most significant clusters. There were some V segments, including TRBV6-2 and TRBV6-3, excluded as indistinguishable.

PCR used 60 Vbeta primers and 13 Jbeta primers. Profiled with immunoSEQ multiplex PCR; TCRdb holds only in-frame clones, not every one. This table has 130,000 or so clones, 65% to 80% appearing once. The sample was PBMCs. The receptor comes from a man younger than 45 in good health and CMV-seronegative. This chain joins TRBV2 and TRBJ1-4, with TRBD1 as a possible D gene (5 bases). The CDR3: CASSEGTGREKLFF. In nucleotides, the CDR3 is TGTGCCAGCAGTGAGGGAACAGGCCGGGAAAAACTGTTTTTT. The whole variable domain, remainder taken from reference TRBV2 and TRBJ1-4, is EPEVTQTPSHQVTQMGQEVILRCVPISNHLYFYWYRQILGQKVEFLVSFYNNEISEKSEIFDDQFSVERPDGSNFTLKIRSTKLEDSAMYFCASSEGTGREKLFFGSGTQLSVL.